A selection of T cell receptor beta chains follows, all from one sample in a study of shared clonotypes between healthy human individuals. Method: immunoSEQ multiplex PCR; TCRdb's copy keeps in-frame clones and lacks some. Here the sample spans some 2.1 million clones, approximately 95% being singletons. Sequencing was performed on naive CD8+ T cells sorted from blood. The receptors were sampled from a man between 18 and 35 years old in good health. Both conserved end residues are part of each CDR3. Fields, in order: CDR3 length, V gene, CDR3 protein.

>18|TRBV4-3
CASSQEWLAGTRTDTQYF
>13|TRBV19
CASSPDLEETQYF
>13|TRBV6-5
CASRKAGQETQYF
>16|TRBV4-1
CASSQGLAETYNEQFF
>18|TRBV9
CASSVEGGGLAGVDTQYF
>14|TRBV2
CASSPGQGGYEQYF
>14|TRBV19
CASSIGGTSYEQYF
>18|TRBV13
CASSLLTSGSSGTGELFF
>13|TRBV6-5
CASSYGDSYEQYF
>13|TRBV11-2
CASSLVILGEQYF
>13|TRBV6-1
CASSHRAPYEQYF
>15|TRBV7-3
CASSSGTGGPYEQYF
>17|TRBV19
CASSYGSGRTVNQPQHF
>15|TRBV27
CASSLIFTVYNEQFF
>17|TRBV9
CASSEPSVAGNQETQYF
>15|TRBV11-2
CASSLDLGSYNEQFF
>11|TRBV27
CASRGETEAFF
>14|TRBV4-1
CASSHGTTSYEQYF
>12|TRBV25-1
CASSVGNSPLHF
>15|TRBV6-1
CASSEGLAGDYEQYF
>14|TRBV15
CATSLRTPSYEQYF
>15|TRBV5-6
CASSFLTGNTDTQYF
>14|TRBV6-5
CASSFQQTNEKLFF
>16|TRBV4-3
CASSQEGGSFFHEQYF
>12|TRBV11-2
CASSPAGNTQYF
>16|TRBV6-1
CASSVLRGGPQDEQFF
>15|TRBV7-9
CASSRVDRSTYEQYF
>18|TRBV4-1
CASSQEDSGESYNSPLHF
>12|TRBV11-2
CASSPDRDEQYF
>15|TRBV2
CASLATGGTNQPQHF
>13|TRBV7-6
CASSSRGPDTQYF
>16|TRBV19
CASSIDPGGGWETQYF
>13|TRBV5-4
CASSYSGTDTQYF
>14|TRBV4-3
CASTGGLGANVLTF
>15|TRBV10-3
CAIGQGATNTGELFF
>12|TRBV7-9
CASSLADNEQYF
>14|TRBV28
CASSPRTGETEAFF
>18|TRBV14
CASSQGQGVSRDNSPLHF
>13|TRBV30
CAWRAGGTDTQYF
>16|TRBV10-1
CASSESMVGAGTEAFF
>14|TRBV5-4
CASSFFDRVYGYTF
>16|TRBV5-4
CASTRPGTSLPGELFF
>15|TRBV7-9
CASVTAGTSWGEQFF
>17|TRBV7-9
CASSLTSSLAGGYEQYF
>14|TRBV6-5
CASSENLASYEQYF
>15|TRBV5-1
CASSLEVAGLNGYTF
>15|TRBV4-1
CASSQDTGGPLGYTF
>14|TRBV15
CATSRTENTGELFF